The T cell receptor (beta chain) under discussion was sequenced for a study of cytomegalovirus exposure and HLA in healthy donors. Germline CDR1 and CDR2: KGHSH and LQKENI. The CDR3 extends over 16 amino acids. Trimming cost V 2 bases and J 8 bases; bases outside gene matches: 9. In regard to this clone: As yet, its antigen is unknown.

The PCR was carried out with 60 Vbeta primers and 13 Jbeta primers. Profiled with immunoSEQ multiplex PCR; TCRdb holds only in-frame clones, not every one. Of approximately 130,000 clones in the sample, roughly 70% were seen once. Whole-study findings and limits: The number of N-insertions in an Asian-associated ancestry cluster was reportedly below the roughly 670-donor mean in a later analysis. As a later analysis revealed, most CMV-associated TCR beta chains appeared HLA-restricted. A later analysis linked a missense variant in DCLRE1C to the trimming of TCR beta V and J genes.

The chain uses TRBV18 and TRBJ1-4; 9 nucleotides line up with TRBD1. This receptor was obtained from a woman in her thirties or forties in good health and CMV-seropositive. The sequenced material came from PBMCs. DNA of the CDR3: TGTGCCAGCTCACCATGGAATCGACAGGGGGAGGAAAAACTGTTTTTT. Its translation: CASSPWNRQGEEKLFF. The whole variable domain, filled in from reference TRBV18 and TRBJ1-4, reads NAGVMQNPRHLVRRRGQEARLRCSPMKGHSHVYWYRQLPEEGLKFMVYLQKENIIDESGMPKERFSAEFPKEGPSILRIQQVVRGDSAAYFCASSPWNRQGEEKLFFGSGTQLSVL.